This is a list of T cell receptor beta chains from one sample in a study of shared clonotypes between healthy human individuals. Sequenced by immunoSEQ multiplex PCR; TCRdb stores in-frame clones only, minus some. Of about 670,000 clones listed, 72% are singletons. What was sequenced was memory CD4+ T cells sorted from blood. These receptors came from a woman aged 25-40 years in good health. Each CDR3 is given with its conserved first and last residue. A D gene is named only where the DNA matches it firmly. Clone size is stated in some rows and not others, as once, few, many or a class when expanded.

V	J	size	D	CDR3	DNA
TRBV29-1	TRBJ1-1	-	TRBD1	CSASPQTGRNTEAFF	TGCAGCGCATCCCCCCAGACAGGGAGAAACACTGAAGCTTTCTTT
TRBV6-6	TRBJ2-5	-	-	CASRTGQETQYF	TGTGCCAGCAGAACAGGGCAGGAGACCCAGTACTTC
TRBV30	TRBJ1-1	-	-	CAWGGTVNTEAFF	TGTGCCTGGGGCGGGACCGTTAACACTGAAGCTTTCTTT
TRBV10-3	TRBJ2-5	-	TRBD1	CAISESGQQETQYF	TGTGCCATCAGTGAGTCGGGACAGCAAGAGACCCAGTACTTC
TRBV6-6	TRBJ2-1	once	-	CASSYRPGSHEQFF	TGTGCCAGCAGTTACAGACCCGGGAGCCATGAGCAGTTCTTC
TRBV2	TRBJ1-2	-	-	CASSVRDPRVAGYTF	TGTGCCAGCAGTGTGAGGGACCCAAGGGTGGCTGGCTACACCTTC
TRBV6-5	TRBJ1-5	-	TRBD1	CASRSLQGANQPQHF	TGTGCCAGCAGATCACTACAGGGGGCAAATCAGCCCCAGCATTTT
TRBV6-1	TRBJ2-7	once	-	CAGTYWGEGSYEQYF	TGTGCCGGCACCTACTGGGGAGAAGGGTCCTACGAGCAGTACTTC
TRBV5-1	TRBJ2-3	-	-	CASKEGPSTDTQYF	TGCGCCAGCAAAGAGGGACCAAGCACAGATACGCAGTATTTT
TRBV7-9	TRBJ2-3	-	TRBD2	CASSGRWGTDTQYF	TGTGCCAGTAGCGGGAGGTGGGGCACAGATACGCAGTATTTT
TRBV5-1	TRBJ2-7	-	-	CASSLEWSSYEQYF	TGCGCCAGCAGCTTGGAATGGAGCTCCTACGAGCAGTACTTC